These T cell receptor beta chains were read from a single sample in a study of response to subunit inactivated influenza vaccine. Each CDR3 protein gets one entry after TCRdb re-called the RT-PCR reads with MiXCR. This sample carries approximately 730,000 distinct CDR3 sequences, roughly 13% of them seen once, and the ten largest clones take 6% to 8%. The material sequenced was PBMCs from blood, taken 14 to 15 days before vaccination. All receptors derive from a man over 45 who received an inactivated influenza vaccine. CDR3s include the opening cysteine and the closing phenylalanine or tryptophan. Fields, in order: D gene, clone size, V gene, J gene, CDR3 protein, CDR3 DNA. D genes are given only for firm matches. For some rows the clone size is stated as once, few or many, or as a class when expanded; others skip it.

d_call: .
clone_size: .
v_call: TRBV5-1
j_call: TRBJ2-5
cdr3_aa: CASSWRYQETQYF
cdr3_nt: TGCGCCAGCAGCTGGAGGTACCAAGAGACCCAGTACTTC

d_call: TRBD1
clone_size: .
v_call: TRBV4-3
j_call: TRBJ1-6
cdr3_aa: CASSQDQTGVYLGLHF
cdr3_nt: TGCGCCAGCAGCCAAGATCAGACAGGGGTCTATTTGGGTCTCCACTTT

d_call: .
clone_size: few
v_call: TRBV29-1
j_call: TRBJ2-1
cdr3_aa: CSVLGAVVGNEQFF
cdr3_nt: TGCAGCGTTTTGGGGGCAGTTGTCGGGAATGAGCAGTTCTTC

d_call: .
clone_size: .
v_call: TRBV7-9
j_call: TRBJ1-4
cdr3_aa: CASSFSGGVDEKLFF
cdr3_nt: TGTGCCAGCAGCTTTTCGGGGGGCGTGGATGAAAAACTGTTTTTT

d_call: TRBD1
clone_size: .
v_call: TRBV12-3/TRBV12-4
j_call: TRBJ1-5
cdr3_aa: CASSLEETGLGQPQHF
cdr3_nt: TGTGCCAGCAGTTTAGAGGAGACAGGGTTGGGACAGCCCCAGCATTTT

d_call: .
clone_size: .
v_call: TRBV7-9
j_call: TRBJ2-2
cdr3_aa: CASSFSRELFF
cdr3_nt: TGTGCCAGCAGCTTTTCTCGGGAGCTGTTTTTT

d_call: TRBD2
clone_size: few
v_call: TRBV29-1
j_call: TRBJ2-2
cdr3_aa: CSGLAGVGNTGELFF
cdr3_nt: TGCAGCGGACTAGCGGGAGTCGGGAACACCGGGGAGCTGTTTTTT

d_call: TRBD1
clone_size: .
v_call: TRBV7-2
j_call: TRBJ2-5
cdr3_aa: CASSLAGTGLETQYF
cdr3_nt: TGTGCCAGCAGCTTAGCCGGGACAGGGTTAGAGACCCAGTACTTC

d_call: TRBD2
clone_size: many
v_call: TRBV4-2
j_call: TRBJ2-3
cdr3_aa: CASSPRTSGGYSTDTQYF
cdr3_nt: TGTGCCAGCAGCCCGCGGACTAGCGGGGGCTATAGCACAGATACGCAGTATTTT

d_call: TRBD2
clone_size: .
v_call: TRBV29-1
j_call: TRBJ2-3
cdr3_aa: CSGWTSGKTHSSTDTQYF
cdr3_nt: TGCAGCGGGTGGACTAGCGGAAAAACTCATTCTAGCACAGATACGCAGTATTTT

d_call: .
clone_size: .
v_call: TRBV3-1
j_call: TRBJ2-5
cdr3_aa: CASSQASQGTQYF
cdr3_nt: TGTGCCAGCAGCCAAGCGTCACAGGGGACCCAGTACTTC

d_call: .
clone_size: many
v_call: TRBV5-1
j_call: TRBJ2-2
cdr3_aa: CASSLKGSATGELFF
cdr3_nt: TGCGCCAGCAGCTTGAAGGGGTCGGCCACCGGGGAGCTGTTTTTT

d_call: .
clone_size: few
v_call: TRBV20-1
j_call: TRBJ2-7
cdr3_aa: CSARSGLEQYF
cdr3_nt: TGCAGTGCTAGAAGTGGTCTCGAGCAGTACTTC

d_call: .
clone_size: .
v_call: TRBV14
j_call: TRBJ1-6
cdr3_aa: CASSPGAGRRSPLHF
cdr3_nt: TGTGCCAGCAGCCCCGGGGCAGGGCGGAGATCACCCCTCCACTTT

d_call: .
clone_size: few
v_call: TRBV10-3
j_call: TRBJ2-1
cdr3_aa: CAISELGITARNEQFF
cdr3_nt: TGTGCCATCAGTGAGTTAGGGATAACGGCTAGGAATGAGCAGTTCTTC

d_call: TRBD1
clone_size: many
v_call: TRBV4-1
j_call: TRBJ1-4
cdr3_aa: CASSRPGQGDEKLFF
cdr3_nt: TGCGCCAGCAGCCGACCGGGACAGGGGGATGAAAAACTGTTTTTT

d_call: .
clone_size: .
v_call: TRBV12-3/TRBV12-4
j_call: TRBJ1-2
cdr3_aa: CASSRQSDYGYTF
cdr3_nt: TGTGCCAGCAGTAGACAGTCGGATTATGGCTACACCTTC

d_call: TRBD1
clone_size: few
v_call: TRBV11-2
j_call: TRBJ2-7
cdr3_aa: CASTNFRWDRTYEQYF
cdr3_nt: TGTGCCAGTACGAATTTTCGGTGGGACAGGACCTACGAGCAGTACTTC

d_call: TRBD1
clone_size: few
v_call: TRBV4-2
j_call: TRBJ1-2
cdr3_aa: CASSQEGGVNYGYTF
cdr3_nt: TGTGCCAGCAGCCAAGAAGGGGGCGTCAACTATGGCTACACCTTC

d_call: .
clone_size: .
v_call: TRBV21-1
j_call: TRBJ2-7
cdr3_aa: CASSSTSGGDYEQYF
cdr3_nt: TGTGCCAGCAGCTCGACTAGCGGGGGGGATTACGAGCAGTACTTC

d_call: .
clone_size: .
v_call: TRBV19
j_call: TRBJ2-1
cdr3_aa: CASSIGDREQFF
cdr3_nt: TGTGCCAGTAGTATAGGGGACCGGGAGCAGTTCTTC

d_call: .
clone_size: once
v_call: TRBV6-1
j_call: TRBJ2-1
cdr3_aa: CASKIWTWRDNEQFF
cdr3_nt: TGTGCCAGCAAGATCTGGACATGGAGAGACAATGAGCAGTTCTTC

d_call: TRBD2
clone_size: few
v_call: TRBV4-3
j_call: TRBJ2-7
cdr3_aa: CASSLLAASYHEQYF
cdr3_nt: TGCGCCAGCAGCCTCCTAGCGGCCTCTTACCACGAGCAGTACTTC

d_call: .
clone_size: few
v_call: TRBV4-3
j_call: TRBJ1-5
cdr3_aa: CASSQEAPPPFNQGQHF
cdr3_nt: TGCGCCAGCAGCCAAGAGGCCCCCCCCCCTTTCAATCAGGGGCAGCATTTT

d_call: .
clone_size: .
v_call: TRBV12-3/TRBV12-4
j_call: TRBJ1-2
cdr3_aa: CASRDSVYGYTF
cdr3_nt: TGTGCCAGCAGGGACAGTGTCTATGGCTACACCTTC

d_call: TRBD1
clone_size: .
v_call: TRBV5-6
j_call: TRBJ2-5
cdr3_aa: CASSSPGTGVGETQYF
cdr3_nt: TGTGCCAGCAGCTCCCCCGGGACAGGGGTCGGAGAGACCCAGTACTTC

d_call: TRBD2
clone_size: .
v_call: TRBV20-1
j_call: TRBJ2-3
cdr3_aa: CSARDSNGGFDTQYF
cdr3_nt: TGCAGTGCTAGAGATAGTAACGGGGGGTTTGATACGCAGTATTTT

d_call: .
clone_size: few
v_call: TRBV28
j_call: TRBJ2-7
cdr3_aa: CASSYPGADYEQYF
cdr3_nt: TGTGCCAGCAGTTACCCAGGGGCAGACTACGAGCAGTACTTC

d_call: TRBD1
clone_size: .
v_call: TRBV28
j_call: TRBJ2-6
cdr3_aa: CASSLDRFSGANVLTF
cdr3_nt: TGTGCCAGCAGTTTGGACAGGTTCTCTGGGGCCAACGTCCTGACTTTC

d_call: .
clone_size: few
v_call: TRBV7-2
j_call: TRBJ2-1
cdr3_aa: CASSLVLNNEQFF
cdr3_nt: TGTGCCAGCAGCTTAGTTTTAAACAATGAGCAGTTCTTC

d_call: TRBD1
clone_size: many
v_call: TRBV29-1
j_call: TRBJ1-2
cdr3_aa: CSVVGGRKTGPQITGYTF
cdr3_nt: TGCAGCGTTGTTGGCGGGCGAAAGACAGGGCCCCAGATAACAGGCTACACCTTC

d_call: .
clone_size: many
v_call: TRBV12-3/TRBV12-4
j_call: TRBJ2-1
cdr3_aa: CACSVDSYNEQFF
cdr3_nt: TGTGCCTGTAGCGTGGACTCCTACAATGAGCAGTTCTTC

d_call: .
clone_size: .
v_call: TRBV9
j_call: TRBJ2-2
cdr3_aa: CASSVDGHQSGELFF
cdr3_nt: TGTGCCAGCAGCGTAGATGGACACCAAAGCGGGGAGCTGTTTTTT

d_call: TRBD2
clone_size: .
v_call: TRBV12-3/TRBV12-4
j_call: TRBJ2-1
cdr3_aa: CASSTGGSTSVYNEQFF
cdr3_nt: TGTGCCAGCAGTACGGGGGGGTCGACTAGCGTGTACAATGAGCAGTTCTTC

d_call: .
clone_size: many
v_call: TRBV5-4
j_call: TRBJ2-7
cdr3_aa: CASSVGNRISYEQYF
cdr3_nt: TGTGCCAGCAGCGTCGGTAATCGGATCTCCTACGAGCAGTACTTC